The clone carrying this T cell receptor (beta chain) was detected once. TCRdb's copy holds only in-frame clones and misses some; the assay was immunoSEQ multiplex PCR. This sample has 170,000 or so clones, with approximately 86% found just once. The source of the sample is a study of blood T cell repertoires in COVID-19. In the study overall: PBMCs, B-cell-depleted T cells, or T cells provided the cDNA or gDNA that made up the material.

Losses at the gene ends were 8 bases for V and 0 bases for J; bases not matched to a gene: 9. This CDR3 comprises 18 residues. From germline, CDR1 is WNHNN and CDR2 SYGVQD (reference sequence). The chain links TRBV10-1 to TRBJ2-1, with 14 bases fitting TRBD2. The clonotype originates from a man aged 40-50 years with active or convalescent COVID-19. Source material: peripheral blood. CDR3 DNA: TGCGCCAGCCGTCCGGGGACTAGCGGGGGCCTCTCCTACAATGAGCAGTTCTTC. Protein sequence: CASRPGTSGGLSYNEQFF.